This TCR beta chain was sequenced for a study of blood T cells in healthy people across ages. As for the study in general: In model experiments, template switching was able to capture about one barcoded beta molecule for every two T cells that were present.

Donors each provided about 10 milliliters of peripheral blood. Trimming stripped 4 bases from V and 5 bases from J, with 14 bases between. The CDR3 is 13 amino acids. Germline-derived CDR1 and CDR2 are DFQATT and SNEGSKA (reference sequence). There are a few counts of this clonotype. What it binds is unknown. PCR was performed a second time for about 7 to 12 cycles using a sample-barcoded 5' primer and a J-beta primer mix. Tagging of each cDNA molecule was performed by a template-switch adaptor with 12 random nucleotides. MiXCR, run by TCRdb on the 5' RACE reads, gives a single entry per CDR3 protein. The table lists about a million distinct CDR3 sequences, around 54% of them singletons. Study outcomes and limitations: Both naive CD4+ cell counts and diversity were greater in long-lived donors than in aged donors.

This clonotype was obtained from a woman in her fifties or sixties in good health. V usage is TRBV20-1 and J usage is TRBJ2-5, with D possibly being TRBD2 (6 bases). Specimen: blood. The CDR3 loop is CSATGGTAETQYF. CDR3 coding DNA: TGCAGTGCTACTGGCGGGACGGCGGAGACCCAGTACTTC.